The 24 T cell receptor beta chains given below trace back to one sample, sequenced in a study of Graves' ophthalmopathy and Graves' hyperthyroidism. TCR beta CDR3 amplification used RNA transcripts. HTBI primers served in a first-round RT-PCR, which a second-round multiplex PCR followed. Via MiXCR, TCRdb re-called the multiplex PCR reads, giving one row per CDR3 protein. The repertoire has a few hundred thousand distinct CDR3 sequences, about a sixth of them found once; the top ten carry 1.6%. Material for sequencing was peripheral blood. The source of these receptors is a woman under 30 with Graves' ophthalmopathy.

This clonotype occurred a few times. CDR3 bases: TGCGCCAGCAGCCTTGGACTAGTCCGGACTTCGGGCGAGCAGTACTTC. Translated, it gives CASSLGLVRTSGEQYF. The chain joins TRBV5-1 to TRBJ2-7, with 7 bases lining up with TRBD2. This CDR3 contains 16 residues. J gave up 6 bases and V 4 bases, and 16 bases lay outside the gene matches. Germline CDR1 SGHRS, CDR2 YFSETQ.

V gene TRBV4-2 combines with J gene TRBJ1-2; unclear D gene. The CDR3 has 15 amino acids. V shed 0 bases and J shed 4 bases, with 12 bases lying between them. The germline V gene encodes CDR1 LGHNA and CDR2 YNFKEQ. CDR3 sequence reads: CASSQEIGRSYGYTF. CDR3 bases: TGTGCCAGCAGCCAAGAAATTGGCAGGAGCTATGGCTACACCTTC.

This clonotype was seen a few times. V and J are TRBV6-1 and TRBJ1-1; D unresolved. This CDR3 has 11 residues. CDR1 and CDR2 from the germline V gene are MNHNS and SASEGT. The germline V and J ends were trimmed by 2 bases and 5 bases, with 3 bases remaining between them. The CDR3 coding sequence is TGTGCCAGCAGTGAATTAACTGAAGCTTTCTTT. This encodes CASSELTEAFF.

The chain couples TRBV6-2 or TRBV6-3 to TRBJ1-1; a possible D gene is TRBD1 (6 bases). V lost 3 bases, J lost 1 base, and 12 bases lay in between. The CDR3 runs to 15 residues. Germline-derived CDR1 and CDR2 are MNHEY and SVGEGT. CDR3 DNA sequence: TGTGCCAGCAGTTATCGACAGGAAACGAACACTGAAGCTTTCTTT. Its protein is CASSYRQETNTEAFF.

This chain joins TRBV11-3 and TRBJ2-7, with 11 bases identical to TRBD2. V was pared by 5 bases and J by 7 bases, with 10 bases of the junction left unmatched. The CDR3 runs to 15 residues. Germline-derived CDR1 and CDR2 are SGHNT and YENEEA. Written as DNA, the CDR3 is TGTGCCAGCAGCCCGGGACTAGCGGCGCCTCTGGAGCAGTACTTC. This gives the protein CASSPGLAAPLEQYF.

This clonotype has at least ten counts. J is TRBJ2-5 and V is TRBV20-1; perhaps TRBD2 as D (6 bases). Germline CDR1 DFQATT, CDR2 SNEGSKA (reference sequence). With 6 bases removed from V and 4 bases from J, the gap between germline ends came to 15 bases. The CDR3 has 13 residues. The CDR3 DNA follows: TGCAGTGCCCCGGTAGGAGGGAGAGAGACCCAGTACTTC. Translated, it gives CSAPVGGRETQYF.

As to this clonotype: Here the CDR3 omits its conserved ending phenylalanine or tryptophan, so a read error is the likely source. The rearrangement joins TRBV28 to TRBJ2-5; TRBD2 matches at 12 bases. Germline V gene sequence: CDR1 MDHEN, CDR2 SYDVKM. After removal of 1 base from V and 4 bases from J, the junction contained 7 bases not matched to a gene. CDR3 length equals 17 residues. CDR3 loop: CASSLFLAGGPGETQYL. The CDR3, as DNA: TGTGCCAGCAGTTTATTTCTAGCGGGGGGGCCGGGAGAGACCCAGTACCTC.

This clonotype came up many times. This rearrangement joins TRBV11-2 to TRBJ1-1; no definite D call. CDR1 and CDR2 from the germline V gene are SGHAT and FQNNGV. V was pared by 3 bases and J by 3 bases, with 17 bases between. This CDR3 region has 16 residues. The chain's CDR3 is CASSFTLAGGDTEAFF. CDR3 nucleotides: TGTGCCAGCAGCTTTACCTTGGCAGGTGGAGACACTGAAGCTTTCTTT.

Ten or more counts support this clonotype. The V and J genes are TRBV5-1 and TRBJ2-7, with D possibly TRBD2 on 5 matching bases. CDR3 size: 14 residues. Germline values: CDR1 SGHRS, CDR2 YFSETQ. V was shortened by 4 bases and J by 4 bases, with 15 bases between the two germline ends. CDR3 sequence reads: CASSPRGSKYEQYF. Written as DNA, the CDR3 is TGCGCCAGCAGCCCCCGAGGGTCTAAGTACGAGCAGTACTTC.

This clonotype showed up many times. The chain combines TRBV29-1 with TRBJ2-7, with 11 bases aligning to TRBD2. The V segment lost 4 bases and the J segment 4 bases; nucleotides outside the gene matches: 3. CDR3 size: 13 residues. Per the germline V gene, CDR1 is SQVTM and CDR2 is ANQGSEA. Written as DNA, the CDR3 is TGCAGCGTTGCCACTAGCGGGAGTTACGAGCAGTACTTC. Translated, it gives CSVATSGSYEQYF.

This clonotype was seen repeatedly, ten times or more. The V gene is TRBV7-6, the J gene TRBJ2-7, with 7 nucleotides matching TRBD2. The V and J ends lost 3 bases and 4 bases, in that order; junction bases with no gene match: 9. CDR1 is SGHVS and CDR2 is FNYEAQ in the germline V gene. The CDR3 is made up of 15 amino acids. The CDR3 loop reads CASSFGLVEWYEQYF. CDR3 nucleotides: TGTGCCAGCAGCTTCGGACTAGTGGAGTGGTACGAGCAGTACTTC.

Comments on this clonotype: Given a much more abundant clone one base away, this may be a read error. V gene TRBV19 combines with J gene TRBJ2-7; TRBD1 is a possible D gene (6 bases). Germline CDR1 LNHDA, CDR2 SQIVND (reference sequence). The V end was cut by 6 bases, the J end by 3 bases, with 18 bases between. This CDR3 has 15 residues. The CDR3 sequence: CASSHQGRGDYEQYF. The CDR3 region has the DNA TGTGCCAGTAGCCACCAGGGGAGAGGGGACTACGAGCAGTACTTC.

Only a few counts were recorded for this clonotype. The chain uses TRBV6-5 and TRBJ2-7, with 8 bases lining up with TRBD1. Germline trimming cut 7 bases from V and 5 bases from J; bases unmatched to any gene: 7. The CDR3 covers 13 residues. Germline CDR1 reads MNHEY; CDR2 reads SVGAGI. CDR3 sequence: CASTLVDRDEQYF. The CDR3 DNA sequence: TGTGCCAGCACTTTAGTGGACAGGGACGAGCAGTACTTC.

The gene calls are TRBV7-8 and TRBJ2-7; D perhaps matches TRBD2 (6 bases). The germline V gene encodes CDR1 SGHVS and CDR2 FQNEAQ. The CDR3 is made up of 14 amino acids. V lost 5 bases and J lost 1, with 12 bases in between. The CDR3 region is CASSQGLQSYEQYF. The CDR3 nucleotides read TGTGCCAGCAGCCAGGGACTGCAATCCTACGAGCAGTACTTC.

This clonotype was seen ten or more times. The gene calls are TRBV4-3 and TRBJ1-6; D is perhaps TRBD1 (5 bases). Germline V gene sequence: CDR1 LGHNA, CDR2 YSLEER. Trimming took off 1 base at V and 3 bases at J, with 10 bases between the two ends. The CDR3 spans 16 residues. The CDR3: CASSQVSQGYNSPLHF. The CDR3 nucleotides are TGCGCCAGCAGCCAAGTTAGCCAGGGCTATAATTCACCCCTCCACTTT.

This clonotype occurred many times. This CDR3 reads CAWRQRTEIEAFF. The CDR3 region has the DNA TGTGCCTGGAGACAAAGGACAGAAATTGAAGCTTTCTTT. The V gene is TRBV30, the J gene TRBJ1-1; possible D gene TRBD1, 6 bases. The germline V gene encodes CDR1 GTSNPN and CDR2 SVGIG (reference sequence). The CDR3 runs 13 residues. The V end lost 3 bases, the J end lost 7 bases, and 15 bases lay between the germline ends.

This clonotype was seen at least ten times. The chain recombines TRBV19 with TRBJ2-5, with TRBD2 as a possible D gene (5 bases). Per the germline V gene, CDR1 is LNHDA and CDR2 is SQIVND (reference sequence). CDR3 length equals 13 residues. V dropped 8 bases and J dropped 1 base, with 11 bases sitting between them. The CDR3 is CASRDYVQETQYF. The CDR3 bases are TGTGCCAGTCGGGATTACGTCCAAGAGACCCAGTACTTC.

This clonotype appeared many times. The chain is built from TRBV2 and TRBJ1-5; TRBD1 aligns across 8 bases. The germline V gene encodes CDR1 SNHLY and CDR2 FYNNEI. The CDR3 runs 17 residues. V dropped 5 bases and J dropped 0; count of bases not matched to a gene: 9. The CDR3 sequence: CASSSTPGQDSNQPQHF. DNA of the CDR3: TGTGCCAGCAGTTCCACCCCGGGACAGGATAGCAATCAGCCCCAGCATTTT.

The sample holds many counts of this clonotype. The rearrangement links TRBV12-3 or TRBV12-4 to TRBJ1-1, with D perhaps TRBD1 (5 bases). The V end lost 3 bases, the J end lost 1 base, and 9 bases lay between the germline ends. CDR3 length equals 14 residues. The CDR3 region has the DNA TGTGCCAGCAGTTTGACAGTCGGGAACACTGAAGCTTTCTTT. Its protein is CASSLTVGNTEAFF.

In its sample, this clonotype was seen many times. V is TRBV7-3 and J is TRBJ1-1; 8 bases fit TRBD1. CDR3 length: 17 amino acids. J lost 4 bases, V lost 4 bases, and 14 bases had no gene match. From germline, CDR1 is SGHTA and CDR2 FQGTGA. The CDR3 DNA sequence: TGTGCCAGCAGCTGGACAGGGCCAGTCAACTTGGGCACTGAAGCTTTCTTT. It yields the protein CASSWTGPVNLGTEAFF.

This clonotype was recorded many times. The chain couples TRBV12-3 or TRBV12-4 to TRBJ2-7, with a tentative D call TRBD2 (6 bases). Trimming took 6 bases from V and 7 from J, leaving 10 bases between them. The CDR3 loop spans 11 amino acids. In DNA, the CDR3 is TGTGCCAGCAGCGCCGCGGGGGAGCAGTACTTC. This gives the protein CASSAAGEQYF.

This clonotype was observed at least ten times. The chain links TRBV9 to TRBJ1-1; 8 bases fit TRBD1. V was clipped by 0 bases and J by 3 bases; unmatched bases: 10. The CDR3 covers 17 residues. Germline assignment: CDR1 SGDLS and CDR2 YYNGEE. The CDR3 DNA sequence: TGTGCCAGCAGCGTAGGAGCTCAGGGGGCGGGAGACACTGAAGCTTTCTTT. Translating it yields CASSVGAQGAGDTEAFF.

This clonotype was seen many times. This rearrangement joins TRBV7-2 to TRBJ2-2; 8 nucleotides agree with TRBD2. This CDR3 is built from 15 residues. In germline, CDR1 is SGHTA, CDR2 FQGNSA. Unmatched junction bases numbered 5, after V lost 4 bases and J lost 4 bases. CDR3 amino acids: CASSSTRGGTGELFF. CDR3 DNA sequence: TGTGCCAGCAGCTCCACCCGGGGGGGCACCGGGGAGCTGTTTTTT.

This clonotype was seen ten or more times. The rearrangement uses TRBV15 and TRBJ1-1, with D possibly being TRBD1 (5 bases). This CDR3 region has 14 residues. The ends were cut back, 1 base at V and 10 bases at J, with 16 bases in the middle. Looked up from germline, CDR1 is LNHNV and CDR2 is YYDKDF (reference sequence). CDR3 in DNA: TGTGCCACCAGCAGAGGCAGGGAACAACGGGGAGCTTTCTTT. This codes for CATSRGREQRGAFF.